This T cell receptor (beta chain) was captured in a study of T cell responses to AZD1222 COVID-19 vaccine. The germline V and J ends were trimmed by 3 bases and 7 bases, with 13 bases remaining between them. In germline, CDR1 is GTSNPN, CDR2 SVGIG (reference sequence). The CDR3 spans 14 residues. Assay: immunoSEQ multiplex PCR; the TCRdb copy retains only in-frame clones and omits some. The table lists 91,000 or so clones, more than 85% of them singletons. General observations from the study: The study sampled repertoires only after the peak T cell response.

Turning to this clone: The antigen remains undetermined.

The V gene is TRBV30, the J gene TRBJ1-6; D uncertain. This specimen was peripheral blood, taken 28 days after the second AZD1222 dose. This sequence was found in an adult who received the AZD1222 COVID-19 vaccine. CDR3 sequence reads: CAWRPGGWNSPLHF. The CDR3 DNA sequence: TGTGCCTGGAGACCGGGAGGCTGGAATTCACCCCTCCACTTT.